The clone carrying this TCR beta chain was picked up one time. What it binds is not known. The data stem from a study of T cell responses to AZD1222 COVID-19 vaccine. Overall study results and limits: Nearly half of the spike-specific TCRs reportedly recognize variant regions that carry no mutations.

Assay: immunoSEQ multiplex PCR; the TCRdb copy retains only in-frame clones and omits some. The sample contains 150,000 or so clones, 90% to 95% of which appear only once. The CDR3 runs 15 residues. Germline lookup yields CDR1 KGHSH and CDR2 LQKENI. V was pared by 3 bases and J by 6 bases, with 15 bases between. The chain combines TRBV18 with TRBJ1-5; D possibly corresponds to TRBD1 (6 bases). This sample comprised peripheral blood, obtained on day 0 of AZD1222 vaccination. This receptor was identified in an adult in good health. Here the CDR3 DNA reads TGTGCCAGCTCACCTGGGGAGGGGGGCGGTCAGCCCCAGCATTTT. Amino acid sequence: CASSPGEGGGQPQHF.